This TCR beta chain was retrieved from a study of shared clonotypes between healthy human individuals. About the research overall: The composition of the donors was two women and a few men aged 18 to 49. Points from the study as a whole: The authors expected sequencing depth to affect clonotype sharing among donors.

TCRdb's table, derived via immunoSEQ multiplex PCR, lists solely in-frame clones and lacks some. The data hold 2 million or so clones, with roughly 94% observed a single time. CD4+ cells were split into CD45RA+ naive and CD45RA-negative memory subsets. A remark on this clone: Its cognate antigen is unknown.

Germline values: CDR1 MGHDK, CDR2 SYGVNS. After removal of 7 bases from V and 4 bases from J, the junction contained 7 bases not matched to a gene. This CDR3 contains 13 residues. The rearrangement links TRBV25-1 to TRBJ2-7; TRBD1 aligns across 7 bases. This TCR came from a man between 18 and 35 years old in good health. What was sequenced was naive CD4+ T cells sorted from blood. Subset in this sample: CD45RA+ positively selected. The CDR3 region is CASNEGARYEQYF. In DNA, the CDR3 is TGTGCCAGCAACGAGGGGGCGAGGTACGAGCAGTACTTC.